This passage covers 10 T cell receptor beta chains from one sample sequenced in a study of T cell repertoires in cytomegalovirus infection. Each CDR3 protein gets one entry after TCRdb re-called the reads with MiXCR. The table lists 630,000 or so distinct CDR3 sequences, 20% to 25% of them singletons. Material for sequencing was CD8+ T cells from PBMCs. The receptors were gathered from a human donor in good health (CMV status not recorded). Some clones in this sample may be carry-over from other donors' samples.

The rearrangement links TRBV12-3 or TRBV12-4 to TRBJ2-7; D uncertain. The V end lost 3 bases, the J end lost 1 base, and 10 bases lay between the germline ends. The length of the CDR3 is 14 residues. The CDR3 DNA is TGTGCCAGCAGTTTTAACTCGCCTTCCTACGAGCAGTACTTC. Translated: CASSFNSPSYEQYF.

Turning to this clonotype: A clone one base away is much larger, so this may be a read error. V usage is TRBV6-2 or TRBV6-3 and J usage is TRBJ2-1, with 7 bases fitting TRBD2. This CDR3 has 16 residues. Germline CDR1 MNHEY, CDR2 SVGEGT. CDR3 nucleotides: TGTGTCAGCACCATACCCATTGGGGACTACTACAATGAGCAGTTCTTC. Its protein is CVSTIPIGDYYNEQFF.

This clonotype has just a few counts. The chain carries TRBV19 and TRBJ2-1; D is unclear. Trimming stripped 4 bases from V and 14 bases from J, with 12 bases between. Germline CDR1 and CDR2: LNHDA and SQIVND (reference sequence). CDR3 length: 11 residues. CDR3 sequence reads: CASSNGKEEFF. CDR3 DNA: TGTGCCAGTAGTAACGGAAAAGAGGAGTTCTTC. Full variable domain (outside the CDR3, taken from reference TRBV19 and TRBJ2-1): DGGITQSPKYLFRKEGQNVTLSCEQNLNHDAMYWYRQDPGQGLRLIYYSQIVNDFQKGDIAEGYSVSREKKESFPLTVTSAQKNPTAFYLCASSNGKEEFFGPGTRLTVL.

In this sample, this clonotype turned up many times. The rearrangement uses TRBV28 and TRBJ2-3, with D perhaps assigned TRBD1 or TRBD2 (5 bases each). The V end was cut by 3 bases, the J end by 5 bases, with 15 bases between. CDR1 and CDR2 (germline): MDHEN, SYDVKM. The CDR3 runs 15 residues. The CDR3 sequence: CASSFRDPFQDTQYF. CDR3 coding DNA: TGTGCCAGCAGTTTCCGGGACCCGTTCCAAGATACGCAGTATTTT.

This clonotype has just a few counts. The V and J genes are TRBV7-9 and TRBJ1-2; D unresolved. The CDR3 totals 16 residues. Germline CDR1 and CDR2: SEHNR and FQNEAQ (reference sequence). Trimming pared 1 base from V and 3 bases from J, leaving 15 bases between. Here the CDR3 reads CASSLDVWGLDYGYTF. The DNA for the CDR3 is TGTGCCAGCAGCTTAGATGTTTGGGGTTTGGACTATGGCTACACCTTC.

This clonotype was seen more than once but under ten times. This chain joins TRBV6-2 or TRBV6-3 and TRBJ2-5; 11 nucleotides align to TRBD2. CDR1 MNHEY and CDR2 SVGEGT come from the germline V gene. V was clipped by 6 bases and J by 1 base; unmatched bases: 1. The CDR3 has 14 residues. CDR3 sequence: CASRGLAAQETQYF. The CDR3 DNA follows: TGTGCCAGCAGGGGACTAGCGGCCCAAGAGACCCAGTACTTC.

The table lists this clonotype with a few counts. The chain is built from TRBV29-1 and TRBJ1-4; no firm D call. The V gene's germline CDR1 is SQVTM and CDR2 ANQGSEA. The V and J ends lost 5 bases and 6 bases respectively, with 10 bases between them. This CDR3 comprises 12 residues. CDR3 loop: CSVRESDEKLFF. CDR3 DNA sequence: TGCAGCGTTCGTGAGTCAGATGAAAAACTGTTTTTT. Full variable domain (outside the CDR3, taken from reference TRBV29-1 and TRBJ1-4): SAVISQKPSRDICQRGTSLTIQCQVDSQVTMMFWYRQQPGQSLTLIATANQGSEATYESGFVIDKFPISRPNLTFSTLTVSNMSPEDSSIYLCSVRESDEKLFFGSGTQLSVL.

This clonotype was seen only a few times. The chain links TRBV7-9 to TRBJ2-7, with D possibly matching TRBD2 (5 bases). Trimming removed 0 bases at V and 2 bases at J, with 8 bases between. The CDR3 is made up of 14 amino acids. The germline gives CDR1 SEHNR, CDR2 FQNEAQ (reference sequence). This chain's CDR3 is CASSLADGAYEQYF. For the CDR3, the DNA is TGTGCCAGCAGCTTAGCGGACGGGGCCTACGAGCAGTACTTC.

The chain uses TRBV20-1 and TRBJ1-6; TRBD1 is a possible D gene (6 bases). This CDR3 region has 15 residues. V was clipped by 1 base and J by 4 bases, with 11 bases between them. Germline V gene lookup returns CDR1 DFQATT and CDR2 SNEGSKA (reference sequence). The CDR3 loop reads CSARVPGQYNSPLHF. For the CDR3, the DNA is TGCAGTGCTAGAGTTCCCGGACAGTATAATTCACCCCTCCACTTT.

The chain uses TRBV29-1 and TRBJ1-2, with D perhaps TRBD1 (5 bases). Germline V gene data show CDR1 as SQVTM and CDR2 as ANQGSEA. Trimming shortened V by 6 bases and J by 8 bases, and 13 bases separated the two germline ends. CDR3 length: 11 amino acids. DNA for the CDR3: TGCAGCGTCCGTGGCCGGGGCGGCTACACCTTC. It encodes CSVRGRGGYTF.